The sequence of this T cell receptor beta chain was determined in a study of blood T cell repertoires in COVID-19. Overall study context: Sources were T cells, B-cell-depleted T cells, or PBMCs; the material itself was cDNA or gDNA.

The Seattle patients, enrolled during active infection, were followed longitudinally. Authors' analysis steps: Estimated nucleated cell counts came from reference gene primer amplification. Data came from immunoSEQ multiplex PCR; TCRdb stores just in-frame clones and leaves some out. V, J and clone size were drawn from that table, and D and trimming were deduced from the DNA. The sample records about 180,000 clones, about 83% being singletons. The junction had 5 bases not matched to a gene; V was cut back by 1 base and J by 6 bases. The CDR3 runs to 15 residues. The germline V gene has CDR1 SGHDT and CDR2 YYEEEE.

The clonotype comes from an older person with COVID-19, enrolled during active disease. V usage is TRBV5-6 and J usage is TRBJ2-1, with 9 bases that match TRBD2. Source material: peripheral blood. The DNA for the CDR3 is TGTGCCAGCAGCTTGCCTAGCGGGGAAACCAATGAGCAGTTCTTC. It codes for CASSLPSGETNEQFF.